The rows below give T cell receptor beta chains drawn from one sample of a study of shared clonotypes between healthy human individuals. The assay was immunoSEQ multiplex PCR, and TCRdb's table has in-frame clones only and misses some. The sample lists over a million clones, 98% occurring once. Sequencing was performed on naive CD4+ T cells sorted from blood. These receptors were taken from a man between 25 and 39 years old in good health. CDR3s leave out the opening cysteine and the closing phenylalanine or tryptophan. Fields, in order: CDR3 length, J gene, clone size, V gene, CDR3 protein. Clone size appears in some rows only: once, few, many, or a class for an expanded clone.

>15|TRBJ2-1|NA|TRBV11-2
ASSLEVIAGRNNEQF
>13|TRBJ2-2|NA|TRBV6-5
ASSQGMGWTGELF
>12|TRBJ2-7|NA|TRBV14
ASSHNVFYYEQY
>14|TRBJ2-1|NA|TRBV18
ASSPLAGVFNNEQF
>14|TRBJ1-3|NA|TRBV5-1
ASSLGAGPSGNTIY
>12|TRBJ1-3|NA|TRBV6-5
ASTFGGSGNTIY
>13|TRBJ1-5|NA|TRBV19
ASSRLGQGNQPQH
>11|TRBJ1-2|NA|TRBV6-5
ASSWTGSGGYT
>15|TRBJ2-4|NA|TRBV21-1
ASSSESSGPAKNIQY
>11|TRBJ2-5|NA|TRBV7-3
ASSLEIEETQY
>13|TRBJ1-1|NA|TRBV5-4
ASRKDGGGYTEAF
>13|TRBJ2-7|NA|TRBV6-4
ASSETGTGTYEQY
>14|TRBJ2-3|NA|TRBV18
ASSSTSGRSTDTQY
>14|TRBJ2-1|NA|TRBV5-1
ASSLDEGDFYNEQF
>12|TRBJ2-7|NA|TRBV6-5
ASWARTESYEQY
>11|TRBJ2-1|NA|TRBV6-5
ASSYARGGEQF
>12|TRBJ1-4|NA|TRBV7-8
ASSSGSEGEKLF
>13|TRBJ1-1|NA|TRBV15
ATSRPGAEGTEAF
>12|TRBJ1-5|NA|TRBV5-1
ASSLASGGQPQH
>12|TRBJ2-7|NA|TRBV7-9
ASSLVGTSGEQY
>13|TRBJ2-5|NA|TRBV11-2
ASSLDRGRGETQY
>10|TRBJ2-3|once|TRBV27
ASSLTTDTQY
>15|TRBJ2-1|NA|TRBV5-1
ASSLALAGTLRDEQF
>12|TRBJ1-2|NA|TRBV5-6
ASSATYGRDGYT
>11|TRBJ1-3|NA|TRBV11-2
ASSLQSGNTIY
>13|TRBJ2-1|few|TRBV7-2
ASSPYSGSNNEQF
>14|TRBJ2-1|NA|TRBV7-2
ASSFPLAGFLREQF
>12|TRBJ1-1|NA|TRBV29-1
SVAPEGMNTEAF